These 3 T cell receptor beta chains came from one sample sequenced in a study of T-cell memory formation after mild COVID-19. MiXCR, applied by TCRdb to the 5' RACE reads, yields one record per CDR3 protein. The sample has tens of thousands of distinct CDR3 sequences, roughly 7% seen once. Sequencing was carried out using PBMCs or a T cell subset sorted from them (not recorded which). The receptors come from an adult who had mild COVID-19 (a few samples of this study predate the infection). Cell type and time point are not known.

The V and J genes are TRBV20-1 and TRBJ2-3; D might be TRBD1 or TRBD2, each matching 5 bases. V shed 1 base and J shed 4 bases, with 18 bases lying between them. The germline V gene has CDR1 DFQATT and CDR2 SNEGSKA (reference sequence). This CDR3 region has 16 residues. The CDR3, as DNA: TGCAGTGCTAGAGCACGGGGCATCTCCACCTCAGATACGCAGTATTTT. Protein product: CSARARGISTSDTQYF.

This clonotype was detected ten times or more. The chain is built from TRBV2 and TRBJ1-6; 10 nucleotides line up with TRBD1. The V gene's germline CDR1 is SNHLY and CDR2 FYNNEI. This CDR3 has 18 amino acids. The J segment lost 7 bases and the V segment lost 4 bases, leaving 13 bases of the junction unmatched. The CDR3 DNA follows: TGTGCCAGCAGTGTTCTGACCGGGACAGGGGCAGGCAATTCACCCCTCCACTTT. Protein sequence: CASSVLTGTGAGNSPLHF.

Only a few counts were recorded for this clonotype. The V and J genes are TRBV7-8 and TRBJ1-5; 8 bases are shared with TRBD1. The length of the CDR3 is 14 residues. Losses at the gene ends were 5 bases for V and 7 bases for J; bases not matched to a gene: 7. Looked up from germline, CDR1 is SGHVS and CDR2 is FQNEAQ. CDR3 in DNA: TGTGCCAGCAGCCGTGGACAGGGTAGCCAGCCCCAGCATTTT. Translation: CASSRGQGSQPQHF.